Presented here are 31 T cell receptor beta chains from one specimen sequenced in a study of blood T cell repertoires in COVID-19. Measured with immunoSEQ multiplex PCR; TCRdb has only the in-frame clones, and not every one. The data contain 350,000 or so clones, about 90% of them seen just once; the ten biggest clones take up more than 0.9%. The sequenced sample was PBMCs or T cells enriched from blood (not recorded which). The receptor set was obtained from a woman aged 25-40 years who had recovered from COVID-19.

This clone has only one observation. The chain has TRBV7-2 and TRBJ1-1; TRBD1 matches 11 bases. This CDR3 region has 16 residues. Germline CDR1 is SGHTA and CDR2 is FQGNSA. V gave up 1 base and J gave up 10 bases; unmatched junction bases: 11. The chain's CDR3 is CASSLERTGGREGAFF. The CDR3 nucleotides are TGTGCCAGCAGCTTAGAACGGACAGGGGGCAGGGAGGGAGCTTTCTTT.

This chain links TRBV9 with TRBJ1-2, with TRBD1 matching over 8 bases. There are 15 residues in the CDR3. Germline CDR1 reads SGDLS; CDR2 reads YYNGEE. V gave up 4 bases and J gave up 6 bases; unmatched junction bases: 11. CDR3 nucleotides: TGTGCCAGCAGCACCCCGACAGGGGTTGGGGATGGCTACACCTTC. Its translation is CASSTPTGVGDGYTF. Based on the CDR3 plus reference TRBV9 and TRBJ1-2, the full variable domain is DSGVTQTPKHLITATGQRVTLRCSPRSGDLSVYWYQQSLDQGLQFLIQYYNGEERAKGNILERFSAQQFPDLHSELNLSSLELGDSALYFCASSTPTGVGDGYTFGSGTRLTVV.

This clone has just one count. The gene calls are TRBV20-1 and TRBJ1-1; the D is unclear. V dropped 6 bases and J dropped 11 bases, with 16 bases sitting between them. The CDR3 is made up of 11 amino acids. Germline CDR1 reads DFQATT; CDR2 reads SNEGSKA (reference sequence). In nucleotides, the CDR3 is TGCAGTGCCCAATCGGAGGCCGAGGCTTTCTTT. Translation gives CSAQSEAEAFF.

This sequence joins TRBV7-2 and TRBJ2-1, with D possibly TRBD2 on 5 matching bases. V was pared by 1 base and J by 10 bases, with 8 bases between. Germline values: CDR1 SGHTA, CDR2 FQGNSA. This CDR3 is built from 12 residues. DNA of the CDR3: TGTGCCAGCAGCTTAGAGGGAGAGGAGCAGTTCTTC. The encoded protein is CASSLEGEEQFF.

The gene calls are TRBV9 and TRBJ2-1; 9 positions match TRBD2. V lost 1 base and J lost 6; bases outside the gene matches: 8. The CDR3 has 16 residues. Germline CDR1 reads SGDLS; CDR2 reads YYNGEE. CDR3 sequence reads: CASSVSGGGAVNEQFF. CDR3 nucleotides: TGTGCCAGCAGCGTATCTGGCGGGGGGGCCGTCAATGAGCAGTTCTTC. The variable domain in full, with the rest retrieved from reference TRBV9 and TRBJ2-1, is DSGVTQTPKHLITATGQRVTLRCSPRSGDLSVYWYQQSLDQGLQFLIQYYNGEERAKGNILERFSAQQFPDLHSELNLSSLELGDSALYFCASSVSGGGAVNEQFFGPGTRLTVL.

This chain uses TRBV7-7 with TRBJ2-5, with D perhaps TRBD1 (6 bases). V lost 5 bases and J 2 bases, leaving 9 bases between the germline ends. The CDR3 has 13 amino acids. The V gene's germline CDR1 is SSHAT and CDR2 FNYEAQ (reference sequence). CDR3 sequence reads: CASSQGIQETQYF. In DNA, the CDR3 is TGTGCCAGCAGCCAGGGGATACAAGAGACCCAGTACTTC.

About this clone itself: Other DNA sequences in this specimen translate into the identical CDR3. V and J are TRBV28 and TRBJ2-3; maybe TRBD1 (5 bases). The CDR3 has 15 amino acids. With 2 bases removed from V and 1 base from J, the gap between germline ends came to 10 bases. The V gene's germline CDR1 is MDHEN and CDR2 SYDVKM. The CDR3 here is CASSLRGGGTDTQYF. CDR3 sequence (DNA): TGTGCCAGCAGTTTAAGGGGTGGGGGCACAGATACGCAGTATTTT.

V and J are TRBV5-1 and TRBJ2-5; 9 bases align to TRBD2. Trimming took 3 bases from V and 5 from J; bases not matched to a gene: 8. The CDR3 length is 15 residues. Per germline, CDR1 SGHRS and CDR2 YFSETQ. The CDR3 protein is CASSSGTSPEETQYF. The CDR3 region has the DNA TGCGCCAGCAGCTCCGGGACTAGCCCCGAGGAGACCCAGTACTTC. Full variable domain (outside the CDR3, taken from reference TRBV5-1 and TRBJ2-5): KAGVTQTPRYLIKTRGQQVTLSCSPISGHRSVSWYQQTPGQGLQFLFEYFSETQRNKGNFPGRFSGRQFSNSRSEMNVSTLELGDSALYLCASSSGTSPEETQYFGPGTRLLVL.

The chain uses TRBV12-3 or TRBV12-4 and TRBJ1-4; the D is unclear. The CDR3 loop spans 11 amino acids. V lost 6 bases, J lost 8 bases, and 7 bases lay in between. CDR3 region: CASSPSEKLFF. In nucleotides, the CDR3 is TGTGCCAGCAGCCCGTCGGAAAAACTGTTTTTT.

DNA for the CDR3: TGCGCCAGCAGCTTGGGACAGGGTGGAGGCCCGAACACTGAAGCTTTCTTT. Translation: CASSLGQGGGPNTEAFF. This sequence joins TRBV5-1 and TRBJ1-1; 7 bases agree with TRBD1. The V gene end was trimmed by 0 bases and the J gene end by 1 base; junction bases not matched to a gene: 9. Germline values: CDR1 SGHRS, CDR2 YFSETQ. This CDR3 is built from 17 residues.

In this sample, this clone turned up a few times. The J gene is TRBJ1-5, the V gene TRBV5-8, with D unclear. V was cut by 4 bases and J by 1 base, with 12 bases left in between. Germline values: CDR1 SGHTS, CDR2 YDEGEE. This CDR3 comprises 15 residues. CDR3 bases: TGTGCCAGCAGCCCAGTCCCCAGAAGCAATCAGCCCCAGCATTTT. Its translation is CASSPVPRSNQPQHF.

The chain has TRBV23-1 and TRBJ2-7, with 10 positions matching TRBD1. TRBV23-1 is labeled an ORF, and its function is uncertain. The CDR3 is made up of 15 amino acids. With V trimmed by 2 bases and J by 7 bases, 8 bases remained unmatched. The CDR3 coding sequence is TGCGCCAGCAGTCAAAAGGACAGGGGGACTGGTGAGCAGTACTTC. This encodes CASSQKDRGTGEQYF.

The CDR3 here is CAWTLTLANQETQYF. CDR3 bases: TGTGCCTGGACCCTTACTCTAGCGAACCAAGAGACCCAGTACTTC. The chain carries TRBV30 and TRBJ2-5, with a weak D call TRBD2 (6 bases). This CDR3 is 15 amino acids long. With 4 bases removed from V and 0 bases from J, the gap between germline ends came to 15 bases. Germline V gene sequence: CDR1 GTSNPN, CDR2 SVGIG (reference sequence).

The V and J genes are TRBV6-5 and TRBJ1-2, with a weak D call TRBD1 (5 bases). Germline CDR1 reads MNHEY; CDR2 reads SVGAGI. The CDR3 runs to 14 residues. V lost 8 bases and J 2 bases, leaving 15 bases between the germline ends. The CDR3 sequence is CASGRDFQNYGYTF. The CDR3 nucleotides are TGTGCCAGCGGAAGGGACTTTCAGAACTATGGCTACACCTTC.

The J gene is TRBJ2-7, the V gene TRBV5-1; 10 nucleotides agree with TRBD2. The germline gives CDR1 SGHRS, CDR2 YFSETQ. After removal of 2 bases from V and 5 bases from J, the junction contained 4 bases not matched to a gene. CDR3 length: 14 amino acids. The CDR3 coding sequence is TGCGCCAGCAGCTTACTAGCGGGGACCCACGAGCAGTACTTC. Protein sequence: CASSLLAGTHEQYF.

The chain employs TRBV19 and TRBJ2-1; 10 bases fit TRBD2. V shed 11 bases and J 7 bases; nucleotides not matched to a gene: 11. In germline, CDR1 is LNHDA, CDR2 SQIVND (reference sequence). CDR3 length: 14 residues. DNA of the CDR3: TGTGCCCGTAAGAGCGGGGGGGCCAGGAATGAGCAGTTCTTC. Protein: CARKSGGARNEQFF. The complete variable domain, with remaining parts taken from reference TRBV19 and TRBJ2-1, reads DGGITQSPKYLFRKEGQNVTLSCEQNLNHDAMYWYRQDPGQGLRLIYYSQIVNDFQKGDIAEGYSVSREKKESFPLTVTSAQKNPTAFYLCARKSGGARNEQFFGPGTRLTVL.

This chain links TRBV7-2 with TRBJ2-7; possible D gene TRBD1, 5 bases. CDR3 length equals 17 residues. Germline lookup yields CDR1 SGHTA and CDR2 FQGNSA. Trimming shortened V by 2 bases and J by 2 bases, and 19 bases separated the two germline ends. The CDR3 is CASSLQSVRAAAYEQYF. CDR3 DNA sequence: TGTGCCAGCAGCTTACAATCGGTCAGGGCTGCCGCCTACGAGCAGTACTTC.

The chain recombines TRBV3-1 (or the pseudogene TRBV3-2) with TRBJ1-4, with TRBD1 matching over 7 bases. The CDR3 spans 15 residues. With 2 bases clipped from V and 10 bases from J, the junction kept 10 bases outside the gene matches. The germline V gene has CDR1 LGHDT and CDR2 YNNKEL (reference sequence). The CDR3 bases are TGTGCCAGCAGCCAAAGAGAGACAGGGCGCGGAAAACTGTTTTTT. This translates into CASSQRETGRGKLFF.

V usage is TRBV5-1 and J usage is TRBJ2-3; 9 nucleotides line up with TRBD2. The junction had 10 bases not matched to a gene; V was cut back by 7 bases and J by 4 bases. Germline assignment: CDR1 SGHRS and CDR2 YFSETQ. The CDR3 has 15 residues. The chain's CDR3 is CASGAGGLAADTQYF. For the CDR3, the DNA is TGCGCCAGCGGCGCGGGGGGGCTGGCCGCAGATACGCAGTATTTT.

The chain uses TRBV6-5 and TRBJ1-1; D perhaps matches TRBD1 (5 bases). The CDR3 consists of 15 residues. Germline V lookup: CDR1 MNHEY, CDR2 SVGAGI. The germline V and J ends were trimmed by 6 bases and 6 bases, with 20 bases remaining between them. CDR3 coding DNA: TGTGCCAGCAGGACACCAGGCAGGGTCGACGCTGAAGCTTTCTTT. It encodes CASRTPGRVDAEAFF.

V usage is TRBV18 and J usage is TRBJ1-6; maybe TRBD1 (5 bases). V lost 0 bases, J lost 5 bases, and 8 bases lay in between. The CDR3 is 15 amino acids. Germline CDR1 is KGHSH and CDR2 is LQKENI. CDR3: CASSPPTGDNSPLHF. In DNA, the CDR3 is TGTGCCAGCTCACCACCAACGGGGGATAATTCACCCCTCCACTTT. The entire variable domain, with the rest obtained from reference TRBV18 and TRBJ1-6, is as follows: NAGVMQNPRHLVRRRGQEARLRCSPMKGHSHVYWYRQLPEEGLKFMVYLQKENIIDESGMPKERFSAEFPKEGPSILRIQQVVRGDSAAYFCASSPPTGDNSPLHFGNGTRLTVT.

The rearrangement uses TRBV28 and TRBJ2-5; 9 bases align to TRBD1. The V gene's germline CDR1 is MDHEN and CDR2 SYDVKM. J lost 6 bases, V lost 5 bases, and 4 bases had no gene match. The CDR3 covers 13 residues. The CDR3 spells CASSIGTGQTQYF. For the CDR3, the DNA is TGTGCCAGCAGTATAGGGACAGGGCAGACCCAGTACTTC. Looking up the rest from reference TRBV28 and TRBJ2-5 gives the full variable domain: DVKVTQSSRYLVKRTGEKVFLECVQDMDHENMFWYRQDPGLGLRLIYFSYDVKMKEKGDIPEGYSVSREKKERFSLILESASTNQTSMYLCASSIGTGQTQYFGPGTRLLVL.

The chain recombines TRBV3-1 (or the pseudogene TRBV3-2) with TRBJ2-4, with no clear D. CDR1 LGHDT and CDR2 YNNKEL come from the germline V gene (reference sequence). The CDR3 runs to 14 residues. V gave up 0 bases and J gave up 2 bases, with 5 bases separating them. CDR3 DNA: TGTGCCAGCAGCCAAGATGTATCCAAAAACATTCAGTACTTC. Protein: CASSQDVSKNIQYF.

In DNA form, the CDR3 reads TGCGCCAGCAGTGAGTCTACCAGCGGCGCCTACAATGAGCAGTTCTTC. It is translated as CASSESTSGAYNEQFF. The chain carries TRBV10-1 and TRBJ2-1, with a weak D call TRBD2 (5 bases). The length of the CDR3 is 16 residues. Germline V gene sequence: CDR1 WNHNN, CDR2 SYGVQD (reference sequence). The V end was cut by 0 bases, the J end by 2 bases, with 11 bases between.

The V gene is TRBV7-8, the J gene TRBJ1-2, with no clear D. Germline V gives CDR1 SGHVS, CDR2 FQNEAQ. CDR3 length equals 14 residues. The V and J ends lost 8 bases and 3 bases respectively, with 16 bases between them. The CDR3 DNA reads as TGTGCCAGCTCTCGGGGATCCGACGACTATGGCTACACCTTC. As protein: CASSRGSDDYGYTF.

V usage is TRBV19 and J usage is TRBJ2-1; TRBD2 aligns across 8 bases. This CDR3 has 14 amino acids. J was trimmed by 9 bases and V by 3 bases; bases with no gene match: 7. The germline V gene has CDR1 LNHDA and CDR2 SQIVND (reference sequence). The CDR3 region is CASSIIGGATEQFF. The CDR3 bases are TGTGCCAGTAGTATTATCGGGGGGGCCACTGAGCAGTTCTTC.

The chain has TRBV7-9 and TRBJ2-1; D possibly corresponds to TRBD1 (5 bases). Germline assignment: CDR1 SEHNR and CDR2 FQNEAQ (reference sequence). The CDR3 is made up of 12 amino acids. The germline V and J ends were trimmed by 3 bases and 11 bases, with 11 bases remaining between them. CDR3 in amino acids: CASSFGSDKQFF. The CDR3, as DNA: TGTGCCAGCAGCTTCGGGTCGGACAAGCAGTTCTTC.

The genes are TRBV7-2 and TRBJ2-7, with TRBD2 matching 7 bases. V dropped 0 bases and J dropped 6; count of bases not matched to a gene: 5. The CDR3 runs 14 residues. Per germline, CDR1 SGHTA and CDR2 FQGNSA. This chain's CDR3 is CASSLARERIEQYF. The CDR3 bases are TGTGCCAGCAGCTTAGCGCGGGAGCGAATCGAGCAGTACTTC.

V usage is TRBV10-2 and J usage is TRBJ2-6; maybe TRBD1 (5 bases). The CDR3 has 15 residues. Germline loops: CDR1 WSHSY, CDR2 SAAADI. V shed 4 bases and J shed 1 base, with 8 bases lying between them. The CDR3 sequence: CASSAPGSGANVLTF. The CDR3 DNA is TGCGCCAGCAGTGCGCCAGGGTCTGGGGCCAACGTCCTGACTTTC.

The chain links TRBV6-1 to TRBJ1-5; D is perhaps TRBD1 (5 bases). Germline V gene lookup returns CDR1 MNHNS and CDR2 SASEGT. This CDR3 comprises 15 residues. Trimming took 1 base from V and 7 from J, leaving 14 bases between them. The CDR3 DNA sequence: TGTGCCAGCAGTGAAGGTGGAGGGGCTGGGCAGCCCCAGCATTTT. Protein: CASSEGGGAGQPQHF.

The J gene is TRBJ1-4, the V gene TRBV11-2; 10 bases fit TRBD1. The germline V gene encodes CDR1 SGHAT and CDR2 FQNNGV. Trimming took 1 base from V and 6 from J; bases not matched to a gene: 2. The CDR3 covers 15 residues. CDR3 sequence: CASSLVTGGDEKLFF. Written as DNA, the CDR3 is TGTGCCAGCAGCTTAGTGACAGGGGGCGATGAAAAACTGTTTTTT.